The 2 T cell receptor beta chains below come from one sample, sequenced in a study of T cell repertoires in cytomegalovirus infection. These receptors are not linked to any known antigen. TCRdb ran MiXCR on the reads and lists one entry per CDR3 protein. The table records about 570,000 distinct CDR3 sequences, over 35% of them present only once. The sequenced sample was cultured PBMCs, obtained from culture after CMV antigen stimulation. Receptors originate from a human donor in good health (CMV status not recorded). Some clones in this sample may be carry-over from other donors' samples.

The DNA of the CDR3 is TGTGCCAGCAGCTCGACCGGGGGGCAATATAACACTGAAGCTTTCTTT. As protein: CASSSTGGQYNTEAFF. The chain links TRBV7-8 to TRBJ1-1; possibly TRBD1 for D (6 bases). Deletions cut 4 bases from V and 2 bases from J, with 17 bases between. Germline lookup yields CDR1 SGHVS and CDR2 FQNEAQ. The CDR3 is 16 amino acids.

The table lists this clonotype with a few counts. The chain uses TRBV11-3 and TRBJ1-1; 7 bases align to TRBD1. CDR1 is SGHNT and CDR2 is YENEEA in the germline V gene. This CDR3 is 14 amino acids long. V shed 5 bases and J 1 base; nucleotides not matched to a gene: 4. The chain's CDR3 is CASSTGTENTEAFF. The CDR3 DNA follows: TGTGCCAGCAGCACCGGGACAGAGAACACTGAAGCTTTCTTT.